A selection of T cell receptor beta chains follows, all from one sample in a study of blood T cell repertoires in COVID-19. TCRdb's copy holds only in-frame clones and misses some; the assay was immunoSEQ multiplex PCR. Altogether more than 120,000 clones are present, 84% being singletons, with the ten largest covering approximately 5%. The material sequenced was peripheral blood. The receptors here all came from a human donor in a cohort sampled during active COVID-19. The conserved cysteine and the conserved F or W are not part of the CDR3 here. The order of the fields is V gene, CDR3 protein.

TRBV7-3 ASSLSGGDNEQF
TRBV7-3 ASSLRPGDELSGELF
TRBV18 ASSPLDTNTEAF
TRBV5-6 ASSLPGGGANVLT
TRBV5-5 ASSLAGGGMNTEAF
TRBV5-1 ASSRDTSSGANVLT
TRBV5-1 ASSRLAGGYNEQF
TRBV5-1 ASSSGVGHGSYEQY
TRBV19 ASSYADRDEQY
TRBV30 AWSAGVQAF
TRBV11-2 ASSWRDRDYEQY
TRBV9 ASSGLAGGNNEQF
TRBV11-2 ASSLGASGSVPGEQF